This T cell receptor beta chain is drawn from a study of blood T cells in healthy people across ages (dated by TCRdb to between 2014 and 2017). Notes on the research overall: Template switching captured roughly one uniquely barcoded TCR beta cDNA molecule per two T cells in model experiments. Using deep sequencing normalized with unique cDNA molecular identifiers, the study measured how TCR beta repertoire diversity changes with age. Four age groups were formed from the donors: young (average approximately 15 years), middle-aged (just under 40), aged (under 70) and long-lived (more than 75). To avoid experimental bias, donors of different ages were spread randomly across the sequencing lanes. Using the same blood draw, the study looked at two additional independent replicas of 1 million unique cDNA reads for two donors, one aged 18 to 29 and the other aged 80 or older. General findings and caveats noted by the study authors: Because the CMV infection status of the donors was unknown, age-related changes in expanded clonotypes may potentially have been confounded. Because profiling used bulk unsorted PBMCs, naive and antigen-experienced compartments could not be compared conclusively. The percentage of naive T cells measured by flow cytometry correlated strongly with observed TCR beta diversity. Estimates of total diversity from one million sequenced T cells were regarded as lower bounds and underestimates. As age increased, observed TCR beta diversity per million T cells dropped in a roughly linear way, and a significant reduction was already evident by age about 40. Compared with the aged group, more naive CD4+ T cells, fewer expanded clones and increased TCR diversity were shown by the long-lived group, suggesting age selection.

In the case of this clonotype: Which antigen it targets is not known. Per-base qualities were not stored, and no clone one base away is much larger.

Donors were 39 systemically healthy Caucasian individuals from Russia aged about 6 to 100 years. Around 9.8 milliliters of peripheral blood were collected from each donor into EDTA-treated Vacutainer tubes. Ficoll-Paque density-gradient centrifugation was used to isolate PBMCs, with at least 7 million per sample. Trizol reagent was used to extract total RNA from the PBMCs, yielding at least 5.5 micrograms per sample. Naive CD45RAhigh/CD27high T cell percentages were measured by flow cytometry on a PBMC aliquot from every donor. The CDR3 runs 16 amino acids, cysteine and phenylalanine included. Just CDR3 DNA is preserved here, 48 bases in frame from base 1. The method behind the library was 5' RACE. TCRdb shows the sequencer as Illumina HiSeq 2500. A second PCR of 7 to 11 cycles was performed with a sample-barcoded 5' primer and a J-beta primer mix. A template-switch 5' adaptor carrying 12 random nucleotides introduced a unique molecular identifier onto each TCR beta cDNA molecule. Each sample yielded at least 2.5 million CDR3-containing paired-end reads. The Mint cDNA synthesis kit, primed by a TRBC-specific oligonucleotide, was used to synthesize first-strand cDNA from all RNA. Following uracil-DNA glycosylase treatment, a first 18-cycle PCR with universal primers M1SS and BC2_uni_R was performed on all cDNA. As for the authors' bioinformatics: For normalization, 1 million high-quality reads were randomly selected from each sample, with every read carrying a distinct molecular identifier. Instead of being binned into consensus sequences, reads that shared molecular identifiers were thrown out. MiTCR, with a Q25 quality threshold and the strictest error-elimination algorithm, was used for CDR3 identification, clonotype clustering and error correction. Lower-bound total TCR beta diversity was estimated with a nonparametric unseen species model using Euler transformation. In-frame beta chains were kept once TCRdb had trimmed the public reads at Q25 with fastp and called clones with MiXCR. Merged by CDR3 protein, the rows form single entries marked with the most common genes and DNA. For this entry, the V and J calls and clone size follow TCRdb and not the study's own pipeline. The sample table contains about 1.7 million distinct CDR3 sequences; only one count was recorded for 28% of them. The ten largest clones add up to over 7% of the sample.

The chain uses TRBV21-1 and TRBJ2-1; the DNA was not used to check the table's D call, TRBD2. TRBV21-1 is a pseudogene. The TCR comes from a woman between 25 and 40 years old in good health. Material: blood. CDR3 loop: CASSTPGGKAYNEQFF. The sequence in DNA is TGTGCCAGCAGCACTCCGGGGGGGAAGGCCTACAATGAGCAGTTCTTC.